The next 7 T cell receptor beta chains were all read from a single sample in a study of T cells after yellow fever vaccination. TCRdb re-called the 5' RACE reads through MiXCR, storing one row per CDR3 protein. Of under 300,000 distinct CDR3 sequences listed, 6.9% are singletons. Sequenced material: CD4+ T cells sorted from PBMCs, taken 15 days after the yellow fever booster vaccination. All receptors come from a man aged 25-40 years who received the YFV17D yellow fever vaccine.

The sample holds a few counts of this clonotype. The CDR3 sequence is CASSLGTGAFGANVLTF. DNA of the CDR3: TGTGCCAGCAGCTTAGGGACAGGGGCTTTTGGGGCCAACGTCCTGACTTTC. The chain links TRBV7-6 to TRBJ2-6; 9 bases agree with TRBD1. This CDR3 region has 17 residues. The ends lost 1 base at V and 3 bases at J; junction bases unmatched: 4. Germline V CDR1 and CDR2: SGHVS, FNYEAQ.

A few counts support this clonotype. Written as DNA, the CDR3 is TGTGCCAGCAGCTCGGTGGTAGCGGGCCCAGATACGCAGTATTTT. Its protein product is CASSSVVAGPDTQYF. The chain links TRBV7-2 to TRBJ2-3; 7 bases are a match to TRBD2. The germline CDR1 and CDR2 sequences are SGHTA and FQGNSA. This CDR3 contains 15 residues. The V and J ends lost 4 bases and 4 bases, in that order; junction bases with no gene match: 8.

The chain uses TRBV19 and TRBJ2-5, with D perhaps TRBD1 or TRBD2 (5 bases each). V was cut by 11 bases and J by 5 bases, with 18 bases left in between. Germline V gene sequence: CDR1 LNHDA, CDR2 SQIVND (reference sequence). The CDR3 is 13 residues long. CDR3 amino acids: CASTDGARETQYF. Written as DNA, the CDR3 is TGTGCCTCTACGGACGGGGCCCGGGAGACCCAGTACTTC. The full variable domain, its missing parts supplied by reference TRBV19 and TRBJ2-5, is DGGITQSPKYLFRKEGQNVTLSCEQNLNHDAMYWYRQDPGQGLRLIYYSQIVNDFQKGDIAEGYSVSREKKESFPLTVTSAQKNPTAFYLCASTDGARETQYFGPGTRLLVL.

This clonotype was counted between two and nine times. The CDR3 DNA reads TGTGCCAGCATCGGGTTTGGAGGAGAGACCCAGTACTTC. This translates into CASIGFGGETQYF. The chain carries TRBV6-1 and TRBJ2-5; tentatively, D is TRBD2 (5 bases). V was cut by 7 bases and J by 4 bases, with 13 bases left in between. Germline assignment: CDR1 MNHNS and CDR2 SASEGT. CDR3 size: 13 residues.

This chain joins TRBV12-3 or TRBV12-4 and TRBJ2-5; D unresolved. This CDR3 is 13 amino acids long. V was shortened by 3 bases and J by 4 bases, with 9 bases between the two germline ends. The CDR3 sequence is CASSFKRGETQYF. The CDR3 bases are TGTGCCAGCAGTTTCAAGCGCGGAGAGACCCAGTACTTC.

The chain combines TRBV7-3 with TRBJ2-5; 8 bases are shared with TRBD2. Germline assignment: CDR1 SGHTA and CDR2 FQGTGA. The CDR3 runs to 13 residues. J gave up 6 bases and V 5 bases, and 5 bases lay outside the gene matches. DNA of the CDR3: TGTGCCAGCAGCACCAGCGGGAGTAAGACCCAGTACTTC. This translates into CASSTSGSKTQYF.

The gene calls are TRBV4-3 and TRBJ2-7; 10 bases fit TRBD1. After removal of 1 base from V and 2 bases from J, the junction contained 2 bases not matched to a gene. Germline V gives CDR1 LGHNA, CDR2 YSLEER. CDR3 length: 15 residues. In nucleotides, the CDR3 is TGCGCCAGCAGCCAAGGGGACAGGGGTCCCTACGAGCAGTACTTC. This codes for CASSQGDRGPYEQYF.